A selection of T cell receptor beta chains follows, all from one sample in a study of CD8+CD57+ T cells in acquired aplastic anemia. TCRdb fed the reads into MiXCR, producing one record per CDR3 protein. The sample contains about 170,000 distinct CDR3 sequences, around 40% of which appear only once. Specimen: sorted CD4+, CD8+, or CD8+CD57+ T cells (not recorded which) from PBMCs. The source is a human donor in good health. CDR3s include the opening cysteine and the closing phenylalanine or tryptophan. Fields, in order: clone size, D gene, V gene, CDR3 length, J gene, CDR3 protein, CDR3 DNA. The D gene is left open where the match is weak. Clone sizes are given selectively: once, few, many, or a class where the clone is expanded.

clone_size: .; d_call: .; v_call: TRBV29-1; cdr3_length: 14; j_call: TRBJ2-1; cdr3_aa: CSVGGRSQRNEQFF; cdr3_nt: TGCAGCGTTGGTGGGAGAAGTCAAAGGAATGAGCAGTTCTTC
clone_size: many; d_call: TRBD2; v_call: TRBV9; cdr3_length: 21; j_call: TRBJ2-3; cdr3_aa: CASSVFRRLAGGQVSTDTQYF; cdr3_nt: TGTGCCAGCAGCGTCTTTCGTAGACTAGCGGGAGGGCAAGTCAGCACAGATACGCAGTATTTT
clone_size: .; d_call: TRBD1; v_call: TRBV29-1; cdr3_length: 13; j_call: TRBJ2-7; cdr3_aa: CSAVGGQGSKQYF; cdr3_nt: TGCAGCGCCGTAGGGGGACAGGGAAGTAAGCAGTACTTC
clone_size: few; d_call: .; v_call: TRBV6-1; cdr3_length: 14; j_call: TRBJ2-1; cdr3_aa: CASKAGMDYNEQFF; cdr3_nt: TGTGCCAGCAAGGCGGGAATGGACTACAATGAGCAGTTCTTC
clone_size: many; d_call: TRBD2; v_call: TRBV10-1; cdr3_length: 15; j_call: TRBJ2-7; cdr3_aa: CASSDGLAGGYEQYF; cdr3_nt: TGCGCCAGCAGCGATGGACTAGCGGGAGGCTACGAGCAGTACTTC
clone_size: .; d_call: .; v_call: TRBV11-2; cdr3_length: 15; j_call: TRBJ2-5; cdr3_aa: CASSLAMDEAETQYF; cdr3_nt: TGTGCCAGCAGCTTAGCGATGGATGAGGCGGAGACCCAGTACTTC
clone_size: .; d_call: .; v_call: TRBV10-2; cdr3_length: 15; j_call: TRBJ2-3; cdr3_aa: CASSEGSYGWDTQYF; cdr3_nt: TGCGCCAGCAGTGAGGGATCTTACGGATGGGATACGCAGTATTTT
clone_size: .; d_call: .; v_call: TRBV15; cdr3_length: 14; j_call: TRBJ1-2; cdr3_aa: CATSRGPRNYGYTF; cdr3_nt: TGTGCCACCAGCAGAGGGCCCAGGAACTATGGCTACACCTTC
clone_size: many; d_call: .; v_call: TRBV7-9; cdr3_length: 14; j_call: TRBJ1-1; cdr3_aa: CASSLAATLGEAFF; cdr3_nt: TGTGCCAGCAGCTTAGCTGCCACGTTGGGTGAAGCTTTCTTT
clone_size: many; d_call: TRBD1; v_call: TRBV5-1; cdr3_length: 18; j_call: TRBJ2-3; cdr3_aa: CASSSKGPGQGFTDTQYF; cdr3_nt: TGCGCCAGCAGCTCCAAAGGGCCGGGACAGGGTTTCACAGATACGCAGTATTTT
clone_size: few; d_call: .; v_call: TRBV7-2; cdr3_length: 13; j_call: TRBJ2-7; cdr3_aa: CASSSAGPYEQYF; cdr3_nt: TGTGCCAGCAGCTCGGCAGGGCCCTACGAGCAGTACTTC
clone_size: .; d_call: TRBD1; v_call: TRBV20-1; cdr3_length: 16; j_call: TRBJ2-7; cdr3_aa: CSAMARTGQGTYEQYF; cdr3_nt: TGCAGTGCCATGGCGAGGACGGGACAGGGAACCTACGAGCAGTACTTC
clone_size: .; d_call: .; v_call: TRBV6-5; cdr3_length: 17; j_call: TRBJ2-6; cdr3_aa: CASSYRSLSSGANVLTF; cdr3_nt: TGTGCCAGCAGTTACCGGAGCCTAAGCTCTGGGGCCAACGTCCTGACTTTC
clone_size: many; d_call: TRBD2; v_call: TRBV19; cdr3_length: 18; j_call: TRBJ2-1; cdr3_aa: CATIRGLAELFSYNEQFF; cdr3_nt: TGTGCCACCATTAGGGGACTAGCGGAGTTGTTCTCCTACAATGAGCAGTTCTTC
clone_size: once; d_call: TRBD1; v_call: TRBV6-5; cdr3_length: 14; j_call: TRBJ1-2; cdr3_aa: CASSYSGTDYGYTF; cdr3_nt: TGTGCCAGCAGTTACTCTGGGACAGACTATGGCTACACCTTC
clone_size: .; d_call: .; v_call: TRBV30; cdr3_length: 14; j_call: TRBJ2-6; cdr3_aa: CAWMKVAGANVLTF; cdr3_nt: TGTGCCTGGATGAAGGTCGCTGGGGCCAACGTCCTGACTTTC
clone_size: .; d_call: .; v_call: TRBV11-1; cdr3_length: 15; j_call: TRBJ2-1; cdr3_aa: CASSLFTAPRVEQFF; cdr3_nt: TGTGCCAGCAGCTTATTTACGGCCCCACGGGTAGAGCAGTTCTTC
clone_size: few; d_call: .; v_call: TRBV28; cdr3_length: 14; j_call: TRBJ2-2; cdr3_aa: CASSKLVEGRELFF; cdr3_nt: TGTGCCAGCAGTAAACTAGTAGAGGGTAGGGAGCTGTTTTTT
clone_size: .; d_call: .; v_call: TRBV6-1; cdr3_length: 14; j_call: TRBJ2-4; cdr3_aa: CASSESRAKNIQYF; cdr3_nt: TGTGCCAGCTCCGAGAGCAGAGCCAAAAACATTCAGTACTTC
clone_size: .; d_call: .; v_call: TRBV30; cdr3_length: 14; j_call: TRBJ1-5; cdr3_aa: CAWHGGNSNQPQHF; cdr3_nt: TGTGCCTGGCACGGGGGAAATAGCAATCAGCCCCAGCATTTT
clone_size: .; d_call: .; v_call: TRBV18; cdr3_length: 14; j_call: TRBJ2-5; cdr3_aa: CASSTAGIGETQYF; cdr3_nt: TGTGCCAGCTCAACAGCAGGGATAGGGGAGACCCAGTACTTC
clone_size: many; d_call: .; v_call: TRBV3-1; cdr3_length: 11; j_call: TRBJ2-3; cdr3_aa: CASSQRDTQYF; cdr3_nt: TGTGCCAGCAGCCAAAGGGATACGCAGTATTTT
clone_size: .; d_call: TRBD1; v_call: TRBV19; cdr3_length: 16; j_call: TRBJ1-5; cdr3_aa: CVSRPDRGDTHQPQHF; cdr3_nt: TGTGTCAGTAGACCCGACAGGGGAGACACCCATCAGCCCCAGCATTTT
clone_size: .; d_call: .; v_call: TRBV11-1; cdr3_length: 17; j_call: TRBJ2-6; cdr3_aa: CASSLAGRGGGANVLTF; cdr3_nt: TGTGCCAGCAGCTTAGCGGGTCGGGGCGGTGGGGCCAACGTCCTGACTTTC
clone_size: .; d_call: .; v_call: TRBV20-1; cdr3_length: 13; j_call: TRBJ2-7; cdr3_aa: CSKLVRASYEQYF; cdr3_nt: TGCAGTAAACTCGTGAGAGCTTCCTACGAGCAGTACTTC
clone_size: many; d_call: .; v_call: TRBV2; cdr3_length: 14; j_call: TRBJ2-4; cdr3_aa: CASSGGVAKNIQYF; cdr3_nt: TGTGCCAGCAGTGGAGGGGTCGCCAAAAACATTCAGTACTTC
clone_size: many; d_call: .; v_call: TRBV10-3; cdr3_length: 15; j_call: TRBJ1-5; cdr3_aa: CAISESGQGGQPQHF; cdr3_nt: TGTGCCATCAGTGAGTCTGGGCAGGGAGGTCAGCCCCAGCATTTT
clone_size: many; d_call: .; v_call: TRBV12-3/TRBV12-4; cdr3_length: 12; j_call: TRBJ2-3; cdr3_aa: CASSWYADTQYF; cdr3_nt: TGTGCCAGCAGTTGGTATGCAGATACGCAGTATTTT
clone_size: few; d_call: .; v_call: TRBV4-1; cdr3_length: 18; j_call: TRBJ1-5; cdr3_aa: CASSQGLLGFYSNQPQHF; cdr3_nt: TGCGCCAGCAGCCAAGGCCTTTTGGGATTTTATAGCAATCAGCCCCAGCATTTT
clone_size: few; d_call: TRBD1; v_call: TRBV6-1; cdr3_length: 14; j_call: TRBJ1-3; cdr3_aa: CASVGTGSGNTIYF; cdr3_nt: TGTGCCAGCGTCGGGACAGGGTCTGGAAACACCATATATTTT
clone_size: .; d_call: TRBD2; v_call: TRBV7-8; cdr3_length: 17; j_call: TRBJ2-3; cdr3_aa: CASSLAGLAATTDTQYF; cdr3_nt: TGTGCCAGCAGCTTAGCGGGGCTAGCGGCGACCACAGATACGCAGTATTTT
clone_size: .; d_call: .; v_call: TRBV15; cdr3_length: 16; j_call: TRBJ1-2; cdr3_aa: CATSRDGLGQGSGYTF; cdr3_nt: TGTGCCACCAGCAGAGATGGCCTCGGGCAGGGTAGTGGCTACACCTTC